A selection of T cell receptor beta chains follows, all from one sample in a study of blood T cells in healthy people across ages. TCRdb re-analysed the 5' RACE reads in MiXCR, keeping a single row per CDR3 protein. Here the sample spans 1.5 million to 2 million distinct CDR3 sequences, 28% being singletons. Sequencing used blood. These receptors were taken from a woman under 40 in good health. CDR3s include the opening cysteine and the closing phenylalanine or tryptophan. The D gene is left open where the match is weak. The size field is filled for only some rows; it gives once, few, many or a size class.

>TRBJ2-7|14|-|TRBV5-1|many
CASSLLGSNYEQYF
TGCGCCAGCAGCTTGCTAGGGAGTAATTACGAGCAGTACTTC
>TRBJ2-1|15|-|TRBV11-3|few
CASSLVGGPGAEQFF
TGTGCCAGCAGCTTAGTAGGAGGACCTGGGGCTGAGCAGTTCTTC
>TRBJ2-5|15|-|TRBV7-2|few
CASSLYPGIQETQYF
TGTGCCAGCAGCTTATATCCAGGGATTCAAGAGACCCAGTACTTC
>TRBJ2-3|16|-|TRBV7-3|-
CASSSLGLPGGDTQYF
TGTGCCAGCAGCTCCCTAGGACTCCCCGGAGGAGATACGCAGTATTTT
>TRBJ2-7|17|-|TRBV28|-
CASSLSGARTYYNEQYF
TGTGCCAGCAGTTTGAGTGGGGCCCGGACGTACTACAATGAGCAGTACTTC
>TRBJ2-1|18|TRBD2|TRBV7-2|few
CASSLALGISGIYNEQFF
TGTGCCAGCAGCTTAGCGCTTGGTATTAGCGGGATCTACAATGAGCAGTTCTTC
>TRBJ2-2|12|-|TRBV12-5|-
CASGLVSWELFF
TGTGCTAGTGGTTTGGTATCGTGGGAGCTGTTTTTT
>TRBJ2-2|14|-|TRBV6-5|-
CASALRGGTRELFF
TGTGCCAGCGCCCTACGAGGAGGCACCAGGGAGCTGTTTTTT
>TRBJ2-3|12|-|TRBV12-5|-
CASGPRTQSQYF
TGTGCTAGTGGCCCCAGGACACAATCGCAGTATTTT
>TRBJ1-5|15|TRBD1|TRBV6-2/TRBV6-3|few
CASSFGTGGLQPQHF
TGTGCCAGCAGTTTCGGGACAGGGGGGTTGCAGCCCCAGCATTTT
>TRBJ1-5|14|-|TRBV18|-
CARSPTGTNQPQHF
TGTGCCAGATCACCAACAGGGACCAATCAGCCCCAGCATTTT
>TRBJ2-7|13|TRBD1|TRBV20-1|many
CSAPPGQGAEQYF
TGCAGTGCCCCCCCGGGACAGGGGGCCGAGCAGTACTTC
>TRBJ1-1|17|TRBD1|TRBV20-1|-
CSARDWGRGDLNTEAFF
TGCAGTGCTAGAGATTGGGGCAGGGGGGACCTGAACACTGAAGCTTTCTTT
>TRBJ1-5|13|-|TRBV12-3/TRBV12-4|-
CASRPEGFSPQHF
TGTGCCAGCAGACCTGAAGGATTCAGCCCCCAGCATTTT
>TRBJ2-3|16|TRBD2|TRBV29-1|few
CSVLGVAGGLTGTQYF
TGCAGCGTATTAGGGGTAGCGGGAGGACTCACAGGTACGCAGTATTTT
>TRBJ2-5|15|TRBD2|TRBV20-1|once
CSAPPGLAGQETRYF
TGCAGTGCTCCCCCGGGACTAGCGGGTCAGGAGACCCGGTACTTC
>TRBJ2-5|14|TRBD2|TRBV29-1|many
CSVTSGGSRETQYF
TGCAGCGTAACTAGCGGGGGGTCCCGGGAGACCCAGTACTTC
>TRBJ2-5|13|-|TRBV6-1|few
CASSVGIPETQYF
TGTGCCAGCAGTGTCGGGATCCCAGAGACCCAGTACTTC
>TRBJ2-3|14|-|TRBV29-1|many
CSVPPLGSTDTQYF
TGCAGCGTCCCTCCCCTGGGTAGCACAGATACGCAGTATTTT
>TRBJ1-5|13|TRBD1|TRBV6-2/TRBV6-3|many
CASGGQPNQPQHF
TGTGCCAGCGGGGGACAGCCCAATCAGCCCCAGCATTTT
>TRBJ2-1|15|-|TRBV30|-
CACNSPHTRANEQFF
TGTGCCTGTAATTCTCCCCATACTCGGGCGAATGAGCAGTTCTTC
>TRBJ1-2|18|-|TRBV4-1|-
CASSPPGQGRGHMGGYTF
TGCGCCAGCAGCCCGCCCGGGCAGGGACGGGGACATATGGGCGGCTACACCTTC
>TRBJ2-1|16|TRBD1|TRBV11-2|many
CASSVSTGGVMNEQFF
TGTGCCAGCAGCGTTTCGACAGGGGGCGTGATGAATGAGCAGTTCTTC
>TRBJ1-6|14|-|TRBV3-1|few
CASSQVDRVSPLHF
TGTGCCAGCAGCCAAGTTGATAGGGTTTCACCCCTCCACTTT
>TRBJ2-3|13|-|TRBV2|-
CASHEGVGDTQYF
TGTGCCAGTCACGAGGGGGTGGGAGATACGCAGTATTTT
>TRBJ1-2|15|-|TRBV9|few
CASSVASDTFTRYTF
TGTGCCAGCAGCGTAGCCTCAGACACATTTACGCGCTACACCTTC
>TRBJ2-7|13|TRBD1|TRBV5-1|few
CVSLLTGTYEQYF
TGCGTCAGCTTGTTGACAGGGACCTACGAGCAGTACTTC
>TRBJ2-7|15|-|TRBV15|few
CATSRVGRDHYEQYF
TGTGCCACCAGCAGAGTAGGGCGGGACCACTACGAGCAGTACTTC
>TRBJ2-1|18|TRBD2|TRBV29-1|-
CSGPLSSGTREAYNEQFF
TGCAGCGGCCCGCTATCCAGCGGGACTAGGGAAGCCTACAATGAGCAGTTCTTC
>TRBJ2-7|17|TRBD1|TRBV29-1|many
CSVEGLRQGFLSYEQYF
TGCAGCGTCGAGGGGTTAAGACAGGGTTTCTTATCTTACGAGCAGTACTTC
>TRBJ2-3|16|TRBD2|TRBV7-2|-
CASSPRPSGGTDTQYF
TGTGCCAGCAGCCCGCGGCCTAGCGGGGGCACAGATACGCAGTATTTT
>TRBJ2-3|13|TRBD2|TRBV15|-
CATTSGRADTQYF
TGTGCCACCACTAGCGGGAGAGCAGATACGCAGTATTTT
>TRBJ2-7|15|TRBD2|TRBV9|many
CASSVGGGGAPEQYF
TGTGCCAGCAGCGTAGGGGGCGGGGGGGCCCCCGAGCAGTACTTC
>TRBJ2-2|16|TRBD2|TRBV7-9|few
CASSLIRAGSTGELFF
TGTGCCAGCAGCTTAATTCGAGCGGGGAGCACCGGGGAGCTGTTTTTT
>TRBJ2-7|14|TRBD1|TRBV9|many
CASSVGQGAREQYF
TGTGCCAGCAGCGTTGGACAGGGGGCGCGAGAGCAGTACTTC
>TRBJ1-2|12|-|TRBV2|-
CATGQNNYGYTF
TGTGCCACCGGACAGAATAACTATGGCTACACCTTC
>TRBJ2-6|16|-|TRBV20-1|few
CSARTRRGPGTNVLTF
TGCAGTGCTAGAACCAGGCGAGGGCCTGGGACCAACGTCCTGACTTTC
>TRBJ2-7|14|TRBD2|TRBV12-3/TRBV12-4|-
CASSPTAGGYEQYF
TGTGCCAGCAGTCCCACGGCGGGAGGCTACGAGCAGTACTTC
>TRBJ1-1|15|TRBD1|TRBV10-3|-
CAISGWGQGNTEAFF
TGTGCCATCAGTGGTTGGGGACAGGGGAACACTGAAGCTTTCTTT
>TRBJ2-7|15|TRBD2|TRBV7-2|-
CVSSSGLAVSYEQYF
TGTGTCAGCAGCTCGGGACTAGCGGTTTCCTACGAGCAGTACTTC
>TRBJ2-3|16|TRBD2|TRBV11-2|few
CASSRSGLAGESTQYF
TGTGCCAGCAGCCGCTCGGGACTAGCGGGGGAGAGTACGCAGTATTTT
>TRBJ2-1|17|TRBD2|TRBV4-3|-
CASSQDLAGGSYLEQFF
TGCGCCAGCAGCCAAGACCTAGCGGGAGGATCTTATCTTGAGCAGTTCTTC
>TRBJ2-5|12|-|TRBV19|few
CASSIDRDTQYF
TGTGCCAGTAGTATAGATAGGGATACCCAGTACTTC
>TRBJ1-2|16|-|TRBV12-3/TRBV12-4|-
CASSLFPNEQGGGYTF
TGTGCCAGCAGTCTCTTCCCGAATGAACAGGGAGGTGGCTACACCTTC
>TRBJ2-1|15|-|TRBV5-4|-
CASSLGAAYSDEQFF
TGTGCCAGCAGCTTGGGAGCGGCCTATAGTGATGAGCAGTTCTTC
>TRBJ1-5|14|-|TRBV3-1|-
CASSQRRADQPQHF
TGTGCCAGCAGCCAACGTAGGGCCGATCAGCCCCAGCATTTT
>TRBJ2-1|15|-|TRBV5-1|-
CASSRGDRLYNEQFF
TGCGCCAGCAGCCGGGGAGACAGATTATACAATGAGCAGTTCTTC
>TRBJ2-5|13|-|TRBV7-2|many
CASSSRGAETQYF
TGTGCCAGCAGCTCCCGGGGGGCAGAGACCCAGTACTTC
>TRBJ2-4|16|-|TRBV11-1|few
CASSATKTGGKNIQYF
TGTGCCAGCAGCGCGACCAAAACCGGGGGCAAAAACATTCAGTACTTC